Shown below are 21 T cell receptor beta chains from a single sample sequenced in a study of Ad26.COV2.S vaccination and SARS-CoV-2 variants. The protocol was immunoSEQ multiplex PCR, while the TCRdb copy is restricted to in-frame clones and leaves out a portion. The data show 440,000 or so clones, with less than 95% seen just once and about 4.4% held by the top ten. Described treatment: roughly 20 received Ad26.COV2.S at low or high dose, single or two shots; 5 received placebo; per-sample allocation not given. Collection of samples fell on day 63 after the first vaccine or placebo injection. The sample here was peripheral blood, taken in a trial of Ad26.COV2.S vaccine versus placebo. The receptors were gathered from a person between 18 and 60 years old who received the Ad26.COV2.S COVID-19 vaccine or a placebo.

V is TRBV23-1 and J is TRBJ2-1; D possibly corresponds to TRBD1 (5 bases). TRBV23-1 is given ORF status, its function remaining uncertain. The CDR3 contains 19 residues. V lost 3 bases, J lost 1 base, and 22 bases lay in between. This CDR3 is CASSQPQGVQGLSYNEQFF. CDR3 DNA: TGCGCCAGCAGTCAGCCCCAAGGGGTGCAGGGATTGTCCTACAATGAGCAGTTCTTC.

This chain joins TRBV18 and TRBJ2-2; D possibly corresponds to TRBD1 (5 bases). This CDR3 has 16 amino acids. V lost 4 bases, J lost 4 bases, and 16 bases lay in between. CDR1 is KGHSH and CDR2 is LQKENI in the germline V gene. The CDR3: CASSQNQGSFTGELFF. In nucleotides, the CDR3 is TGTGCCAGCTCACAAAATCAGGGATCGTTCACCGGGGAGCTGTTTTTT.

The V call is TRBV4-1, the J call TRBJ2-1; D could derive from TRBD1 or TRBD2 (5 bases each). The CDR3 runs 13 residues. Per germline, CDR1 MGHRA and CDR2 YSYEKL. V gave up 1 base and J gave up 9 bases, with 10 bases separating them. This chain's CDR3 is CASSQVLGTEQFF. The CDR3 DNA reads TGCGCCAGCAGCCAAGTTCTGGGGACTGAGCAGTTCTTC.

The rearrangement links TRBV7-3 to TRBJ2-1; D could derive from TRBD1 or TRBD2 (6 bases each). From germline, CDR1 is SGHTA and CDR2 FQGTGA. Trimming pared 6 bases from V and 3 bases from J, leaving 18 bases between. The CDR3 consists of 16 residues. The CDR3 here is CASSLVGGRYYNEQFF. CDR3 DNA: TGTGCCAGCAGTCTCGTGGGGGGCCGTTACTACAATGAGCAGTTCTTC.

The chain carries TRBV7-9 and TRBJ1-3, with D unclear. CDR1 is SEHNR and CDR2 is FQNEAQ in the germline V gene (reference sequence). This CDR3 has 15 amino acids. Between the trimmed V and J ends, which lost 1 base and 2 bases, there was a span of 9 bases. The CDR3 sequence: CASSLDSNTGNTIYF. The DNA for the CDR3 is TGTGCCAGCAGCTTAGACAGTAATACTGGAAACACCATATATTTT.

CDR3 nucleotide sequence: TGTGCCAGCAGCTTAAACTGGGAGGGGGTAGTAGAGACCCAGTACTTC. This gives the protein CASSLNWEGVVETQYF. V is TRBV11-2 and J is TRBJ2-5, with a possible D match to TRBD2 (7 bases). The germline CDR1 and CDR2 sequences are SGHAT and FQNNGV. Deletions cut 2 bases from V and 4 bases from J, with 17 bases between. CDR3 size: 16 residues.

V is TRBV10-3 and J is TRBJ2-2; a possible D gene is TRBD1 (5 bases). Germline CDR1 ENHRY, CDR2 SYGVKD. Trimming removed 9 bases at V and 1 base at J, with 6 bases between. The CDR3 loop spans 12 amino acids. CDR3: CAIGQNTGELFF. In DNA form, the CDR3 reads TGTGCCATAGGACAGAACACCGGGGAGCTGTTTTTT.

The CDR3 region is CASSLRTGGSGRAPAGELFF. The CDR3 DNA follows: TGTGCCAGCAGCTTGCGGACAGGGGGTAGCGGGAGGGCCCCCGCCGGGGAGCTGTTTTTT. This chain uses TRBV5-4 with TRBJ2-2; D perhaps matches TRBD2 (11 bases). CDR3 size: 20 residues. Germline V gene lookup returns CDR1 SGHNT and CDR2 YYREEE (reference sequence). Trimming removed 1 base from V and 6 bases from J, with 28 bases in between.

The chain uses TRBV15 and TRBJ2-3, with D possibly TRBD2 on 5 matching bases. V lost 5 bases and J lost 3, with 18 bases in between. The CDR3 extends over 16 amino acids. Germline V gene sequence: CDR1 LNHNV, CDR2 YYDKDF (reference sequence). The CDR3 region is CATSLGRSGGTDTQYF. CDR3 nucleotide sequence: TGTGCCACCAGCCTCGGCCGCTCAGGCGGGACAGATACGCAGTATTTT.

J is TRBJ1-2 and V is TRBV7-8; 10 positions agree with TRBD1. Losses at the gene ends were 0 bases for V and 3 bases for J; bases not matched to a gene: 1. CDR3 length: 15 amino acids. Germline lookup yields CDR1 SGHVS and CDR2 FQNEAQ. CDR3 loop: CASSLAGTGDYGYTF. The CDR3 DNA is TGTGCCAGCAGCTTAGCGGGGACAGGGGACTATGGCTACACCTTC.

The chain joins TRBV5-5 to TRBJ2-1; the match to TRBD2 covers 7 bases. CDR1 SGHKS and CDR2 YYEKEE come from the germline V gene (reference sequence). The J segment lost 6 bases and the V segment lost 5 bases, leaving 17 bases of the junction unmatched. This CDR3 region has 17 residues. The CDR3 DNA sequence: TGTGCCAGCAGTCCGATAGGCGGCGGGAGCTCTATCAATGAGCAGTTCTTC. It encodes CASSPIGGGSSINEQFF. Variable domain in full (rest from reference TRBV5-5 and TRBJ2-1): DAGVTQSPTHLIKTRGQQVTLRCSPISGHKSVSWYQQVLGQGPQFIFQYYEKEERGRGNFPDRFSARQFPNYSSELNVNALLLGDSALYLCASSPIGGGSSINEQFFGPGTRLTVL.

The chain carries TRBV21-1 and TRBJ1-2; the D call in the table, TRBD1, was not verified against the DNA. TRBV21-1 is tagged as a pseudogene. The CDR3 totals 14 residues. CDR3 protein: CASSKAPRGYGYTF. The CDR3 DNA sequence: TGTGCCAGCAGCAAAGCCCCAAGGGGGTACGGCTACACCTTC.

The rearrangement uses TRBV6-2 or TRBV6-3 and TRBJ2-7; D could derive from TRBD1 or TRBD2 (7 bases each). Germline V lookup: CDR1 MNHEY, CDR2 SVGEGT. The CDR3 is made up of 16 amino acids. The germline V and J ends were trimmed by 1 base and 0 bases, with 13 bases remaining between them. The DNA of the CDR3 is TGTGCCAGCAGTTACTTACAGGGGAGGGCCTCCTACGAGCAGTACTTC. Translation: CASSYLQGRASYEQYF.

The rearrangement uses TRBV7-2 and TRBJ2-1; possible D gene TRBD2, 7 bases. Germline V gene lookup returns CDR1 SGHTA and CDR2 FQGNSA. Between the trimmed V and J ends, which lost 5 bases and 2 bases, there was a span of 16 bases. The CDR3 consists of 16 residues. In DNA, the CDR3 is TGTGCCAGCAGCCACTGGGGGCTAGCGGCCTACAATGAGCAGTTCTTC. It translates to CASSHWGLAAYNEQFF.

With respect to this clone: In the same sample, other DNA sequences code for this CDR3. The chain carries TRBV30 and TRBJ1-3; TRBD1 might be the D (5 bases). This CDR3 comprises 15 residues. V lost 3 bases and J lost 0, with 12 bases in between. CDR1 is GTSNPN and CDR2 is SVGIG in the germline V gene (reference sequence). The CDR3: CAWSRDSGSGNTIYF. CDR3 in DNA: TGTGCCTGGAGCCGGGACTCCGGCTCTGGAAACACCATATATTTT. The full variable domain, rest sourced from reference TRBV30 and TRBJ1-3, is SQTIHQWPATLVQPVGSPLSLECTVEGTSNPNLYWYRQAAGRGLQLLFYSVGIGQISSEVPQNLSASRPQDRQFILSSKKLLLSDSGFYLCAWSRDSGSGNTIYFGEGSWLTVV.

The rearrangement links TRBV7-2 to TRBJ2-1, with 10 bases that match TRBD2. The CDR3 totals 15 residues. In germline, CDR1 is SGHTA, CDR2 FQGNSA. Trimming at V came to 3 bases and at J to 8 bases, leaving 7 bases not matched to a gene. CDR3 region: CASSLISGRVDEQFF. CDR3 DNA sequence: TGTGCCAGCAGCTTGATCAGCGGGAGGGTTGATGAGCAGTTCTTC.

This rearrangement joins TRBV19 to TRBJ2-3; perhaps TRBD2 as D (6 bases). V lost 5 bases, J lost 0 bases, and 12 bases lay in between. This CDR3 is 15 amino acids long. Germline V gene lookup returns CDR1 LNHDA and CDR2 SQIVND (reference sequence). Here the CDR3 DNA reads TGTGCCAGTAGTGCCGGGACTGGGAGCACAGATACGCAGTATTTT. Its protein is CASSAGTGSTDTQYF.

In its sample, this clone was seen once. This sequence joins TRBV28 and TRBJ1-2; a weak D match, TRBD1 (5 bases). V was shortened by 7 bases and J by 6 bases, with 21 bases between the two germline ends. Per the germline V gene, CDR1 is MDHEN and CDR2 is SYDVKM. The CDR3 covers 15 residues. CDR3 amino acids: CASIARGRWFDGYTF. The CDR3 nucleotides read TGTGCCAGCATCGCCCGGGGACGGTGGTTTGATGGCTACACCTTC.

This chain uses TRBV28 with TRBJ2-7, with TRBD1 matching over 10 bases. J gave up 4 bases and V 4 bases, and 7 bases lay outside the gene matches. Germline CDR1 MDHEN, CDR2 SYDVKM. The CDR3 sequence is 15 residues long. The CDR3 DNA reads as TGTGCCAGCAGTTCAACCGGACAGGGGGTGTACGAGCAGTACTTC. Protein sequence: CASSSTGQGVYEQYF.

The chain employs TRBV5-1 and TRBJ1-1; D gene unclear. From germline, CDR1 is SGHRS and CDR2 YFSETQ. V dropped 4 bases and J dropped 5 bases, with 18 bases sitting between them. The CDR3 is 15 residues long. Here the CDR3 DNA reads TGCGCCAGCAGCCTCCTAGTCGGGCCGGGGACTGAAGCTTTCTTT. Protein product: CASSLLVGPGTEAFF.

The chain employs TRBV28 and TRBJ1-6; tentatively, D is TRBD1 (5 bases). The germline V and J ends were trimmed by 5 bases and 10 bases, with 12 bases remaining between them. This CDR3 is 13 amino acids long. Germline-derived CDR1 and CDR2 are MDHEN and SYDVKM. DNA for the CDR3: TGTGCCAGCAGTCTCCAGGGTTCCTCACCCCTCCACTTT. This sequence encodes CASSLQGSSPLHF.